This record covers a single T cell receptor beta chain. Its antigen has not been determined. There are no base qualities to consult, and no much larger clone falls within one base. These data originate in a study of CD8+ T cells in alopecia areata (dated by TCRdb to the late 2010s). About the investigation overall: Treated patients were enrolled in an open-label pilot trial of oral tofacitinib, 5 to 10 mg twice daily, for moderate-to-severe alopecia areata. Patients stayed on tofacitinib for 6 to 18 months and then had 6 months of follow-up off drug so that delayed response and recurrence could be assessed. For the treated patients, the SALT score, which quantifies what percentage of scalp surface area is affected, served as the measure of disease severity. In both human patients and the C3H/HeJ mouse model, the study applied high-throughput TCRbeta sequencing to look at T cell clonal expansion in alopecia areata. Scalp tissue and sorted CD4+ and CD8+ peripheral blood T cells from patchy and totalis/universalis alopecia areata patients and from healthy controls were covered by human TCRbeta sequencing. Biopsies were taken from tofacitinib-treated patients at baseline and again at 4 and 24 weeks into treatment, and several of those patients also had a later scalp biopsy. Scalp clonality was compared across normal scalp (n=4), patchy alopecia areata scalp (n=8), and alopecia totalis/universalis scalp (n=8). The RNA source kit depended on sample type: the PAXgene miRNA kit for fixed scalp, the miRNeasy kit for PBMCs, and the RNeasy kit for mouse skin. immunoSEQ multiplex PCR using 35 Vbeta forward primers and 13 Jbeta reverse primers was used to amplify TCRbeta CDR3 regions. What the research found in general, with its limitations: Tofacitinib significantly decreased scalp clonality and the number of expanded CD8+ clones among the top 100 scalp clones. The treated cohort was small, with a single nonresponder, so links between baseline CD8+ expansion and response need larger studies. Many expanded lesional clones were found to persist in scalp and blood during tofacitinib treatment, and relapse after treatment cessation may be partly explained by this persistence. Unlike mouse skin, which is dominated by gammadelta T cells, normal human skin has resident alphabeta T cells that are also sequenced, and this complicates analysis of the scalp TCR repertoire. Compared with normal scalp, lesional scalp had higher clonality and more expanded CD8+ clones, particularly in alopecia totalis/universalis, a pattern that suggests antigenic drive. Shared TCR sequences between patients were less evident than in mice, which may be partly attributable to HLA diversity in the patient population.

This specimen's time point label, per the study, means: 24 weeks on oral tofacitinib. The treatment or condition label of this sample denotes: oral pan-JAK inhibitor, 5-10 mg twice daily. From alopecia areata patients, peripheral blood was collected along with lesional scalp punch biopsies. PBMCs were isolated by density centrifugation and stained for CD3, CD4 and CD8, and CD4+ and CD8+ T cells were sorted on a FACSAria. Library preparation was by the immunoSEQ multiplex PCR assay. RNA was extracted from all samples and reverse transcribed into cDNA as template for TCR sequencing. First-strand cDNA was synthesized with SuperScript III using a 2:1 mix of oligo-dT and random hexamers. A synthetic immune receptor repertoire was used to gauge amplification bias, and whatever bias remained was removed computationally. As for the authors' bioinformatics: Raw reads were preprocessed to remove errors, and CDR3 was defined according to IMGT conventions as the region from the conserved cysteine to phenylalanine. Clonality was computed as 1 minus the Shannon entropy, with the entropy normalized by log2 of the number of productive unique TCRs. CD4 or CD8 identity of scalp clones was inferred by cross-referencing scalp TCRbeta sequences with sorted blood CD4 and CD8 repertoires. TCRdb obtained this table from immuneACCESS and retained in-frame rearrangements with V and J assigned. These tables miss some clones; where compared with another copy, unresolved V genes account for less than half of the shortfall, and the remainder is unexplained. D and trimming come from the DNA, and the V and J calls and clone size come from that table. Recorded for this sample are about 190,000 clones; roughly three fifths of them occurred a single time. Clones ranked in the top ten supply over 9.5% of the sample.

The specimen was CD8+ T cells sorted from blood, collected at week 24, from a patient treated with tofacitinib. This sequence originates from a human donor with alopecia areata.

The CDR3: CASSPWGIYEQYF. The nucleotide sequence reads as follows: TGTGCCAGCAGCCCTTGGGGGATCTACGAGCAGTACTTC. Recombination connected TRBV11-2 to TRBJ2-7; the D segment might be TRBD1 or TRBD2, since each matches 5 bases. V loses 5 bases, J loses 3 bases, and the germline ends lie 11 bases apart. There are 13 amino acids in the CDR3, from cysteine to phenylalanine inclusive. CDR3 DNA is the only sequence kept; it has 39 bases, read in frame from the first base. The germline V gene sets CDR1 to SGHAT and CDR2 to FQNNGV. The reference TRBV11-2 and TRBJ2-7 proteins fill in what lies around the CDR3, so the full variable domain reads EAGVAQSPRYKIIEKRQSVAFWCNPISGHATLYWYQQILGQGPKLLIQFQNNGVVDDSQLPKDRFSAERLKGVDSTLKIQPAKLEDSAVYLCASSPWGIYEQYFGPGTRLTVT.